The next 21 T cell receptor beta chains were all read from a single sample in a study of shared clonotypes between healthy human individuals (dated by TCRdb to about 2020). The library relied on the immunoSEQ multiplex PCR assay. What TCRdb holds here is the immuneACCESS table cut down to in-frame rearrangements. Part of the clones is not present; checked against another copy, under half of the missing clones reflect an unresolved V gene, and the others are unexplained. Here the sample has a few million clones; about 90% occur a single time. 0.37% of the sample is in the top ten clones. Material for sequencing was naive CD4+ T cells from PBMCs. The cell subset or site label on this specimen signifies: CD45RA+ positively selected. Every receptor here comes from a man between 18 and 29 years old in good health. Some clones in this sample may be carry-over from other donors' samples.

This clone showed up just a few times. The V and J genes are TRBV7-3 and TRBJ2-2; D is unresolved. The CDR3 spans 14 residues. The V gene lost 1 base and the J gene lost 4 bases, with 7 bases spanning the gap. Germline V CDR1 and CDR2: SGHTA, FQGTGA. CDR3 amino acids: CASSLISLTGELFF. CDR3 coding DNA: TGTGCCAGCAGCTTAATAAGCCTCACCGGGGAGCTGTTTTTT. Using reference TRBV7-3 and TRBJ2-2 for the parts outside the CDR3, the full variable domain is GAGVSQTPSNKVTEKGKYVELRCDPISGHTALYWYRQSLGQGPEFLIYFQGTGAADDSGLPNDRFFAVRPEGSVSTLKIQRTERGDSAVYLCASSLISLTGELFFGEGSRLTVL.

The DNA of the CDR3 is TGTGCCAGCAGTTTCATGGGCGGGAGTCCAGGAGAGACCCAGTACTTC. Its translation is CASSFMGGSPGETQYF. V and J are TRBV28 and TRBJ2-5; the match to TRBD2 covers 7 bases. V shed 3 bases, J shed 4 bases, and the junction held 11 bases outside the gene matches. From germline, CDR1 is MDHEN and CDR2 SYDVKM. The CDR3 spans 16 residues.

This chain links TRBV19 with TRBJ1-1; possibly TRBD1 for D (5 bases). Between the trimmed V and J ends, which lost 1 base and 4 bases, there was a span of 10 bases. Germline CDR1 is LNHDA and CDR2 is SQIVND (reference sequence). The CDR3 runs 14 residues. The CDR3 loop reads CASSIVGTLTEAFF. CDR3 sequence (DNA): TGTGCCAGTAGTATAGTAGGGACCCTCACTGAAGCTTTCTTT.

The chain has TRBV7-3 and TRBJ1-5; D is unclear. CDR1 and CDR2 from the germline V gene are SGHTA and FQGTGA. CDR3 length: 13 amino acids. Between the trimmed V and J ends, which lost 4 bases and 5 bases, there was a span of 9 bases. The CDR3 region has the DNA TGTGCCAGCAGCTCAGACTGGGATCAGCCCCAGCATTTT. Translating gives CASSSDWDQPQHF.

This chain uses TRBV7-2 with TRBJ2-1; 10 bases agree with TRBD2. V shed 5 bases, J shed 7 bases, and the junction held 14 bases outside the gene matches. This CDR3 has 17 residues. Germline V gene lookup returns CDR1 SGHTA and CDR2 FQGNSA. This chain's CDR3 is CASSLGGVAGGGNEQFF. In DNA form, the CDR3 reads TGTGCCAGCAGCCTTGGGGGGGTAGCGGGAGGAGGAAATGAGCAGTTCTTC.

V and J are TRBV5-1 and TRBJ2-7; D gene unclear. The ends were cut back, 0 bases at V and 4 bases at J, with 11 bases in the middle. CDR1 and CDR2 from the germline V gene are SGHRS and YFSETQ. This CDR3 is 14 amino acids long. DNA of the CDR3: TGCGCCAGCAGCTTGGACAGCACTAATTACGAGCAGTACTTC. Translating gives CASSLDSTNYEQYF.

The chain is built from TRBV5-8 and TRBJ2-7; the D is unclear. The germline CDR1 and CDR2 sequences are SGHTS and YDEGEE. Trimming shortened V by 0 bases and J by 0 bases, and 10 bases separated the two germline ends. The CDR3 totals 15 residues. The DNA of the CDR3 is TGTGCCAGCAGCTTGGTACGTTGGAGCTCCTACGAGCAGTACTTC. Its translation is CASSLVRWSSYEQYF. The whole variable domain, remainder taken from reference TRBV5-8 and TRBJ2-7, is EAGVTQSPTHLIKTRGQQATLRCSPISGHTSVYWYQQALGLGLQFLLWYDEGEERNRGNFPPRFSGRQFPNYSSELNVNALELEDSALYLCASSLVRWSSYEQYFGPGTRLTVT.

The chain uses TRBV30 and TRBJ2-7, with TRBD2 matching over 9 bases. V gave up 0 bases and J gave up 4 bases; unmatched junction bases: 7. From germline, CDR1 is GTSNPN and CDR2 SVGIG (reference sequence). CDR3 length: 15 residues. The CDR3 region is CAWSVGLAGLYEQYF. The CDR3, as DNA: TGTGCCTGGAGTGTAGGGCTAGCGGGATTATACGAGCAGTACTTC.

Written as DNA, the CDR3 is TGCAGCGCTATCCGGGGGTTCGGGGAGCTGTTTTTT. As protein: CSAIRGFGELFF. V gene TRBV29-1 combines with J gene TRBJ2-2; tentatively, D is TRBD2 (6 bases). The CDR3 contains 12 residues. V shed 7 bases and J shed 7 bases, with 13 bases lying between them. Germline V CDR1 and CDR2: SQVTM, ANQGSEA.

This rearrangement joins TRBV9 to TRBJ2-3; D is tentatively TRBD1 or TRBD2 (6 bases each). With 4 bases removed from V and 0 bases from J, the gap between germline ends came to 15 bases. The CDR3 is 16 residues long. Germline CDR1 reads SGDLS; CDR2 reads YYNGEE. In DNA, the CDR3 is TGTGCCAGCAGCCCCCGGGGGCGAGGGAGCACAGATACGCAGTATTTT. Protein sequence: CASSPRGRGSTDTQYF.

The V call is TRBV9, the J call TRBJ2-2; a possible D gene is TRBD2 (5 bases). CDR3 length: 13 residues. Germline CDR1 SGDLS, CDR2 YYNGEE. V gave up 7 bases and J gave up 4 bases, with 11 bases separating them. This chain's CDR3 is CASEGEGTGELFF. CDR3 nucleotides: TGTGCCAGCGAGGGAGAAGGCACCGGGGAGCTGTTTTTT.

Written as DNA, the CDR3 is TGTGCCAGCAGTTTACCCGGGACAGAGTACCAAGAGACCCAGTACTTC. Translating it yields CASSLPGTEYQETQYF. The chain couples TRBV28 to TRBJ2-5; 7 bases are a match to TRBD1. This CDR3 contains 16 residues. Germline V gene lookup returns CDR1 MDHEN and CDR2 SYDVKM. Unmatched junction bases numbered 6, after V lost 2 bases and J lost 0 bases.

The rearrangement joins TRBV5-4 to TRBJ2-3, with 8 positions matching TRBD2. The V gene end was trimmed by 6 bases and the J gene end by 0 bases; junction bases not matched to a gene: 9. The CDR3 spans 16 residues. From germline, CDR1 is SGHNT and CDR2 YYREEE (reference sequence). The chain's CDR3 is CASNEGLEGSTDTQYF. Here the CDR3 DNA reads TGTGCCAGCAACGAGGGACTAGAGGGGAGCACAGATACGCAGTATTTT. The variable domain in full, completed from reference TRBV5-4 and TRBJ2-3, reads ETGVTQSPTHLIKTRGQQVTLRCSSQSGHNTVSWYQQALGQGPQFIFQYYREEENGRGNFPPRFSGLQFPNYSSELNVNALELDDSALYLCASNEGLEGSTDTQYFGPGTRLTVL.

This clone was seen only a few times. The rearrangement uses TRBV19 and TRBJ2-7, with D possibly matching TRBD1 (6 bases). Germline CDR1 LNHDA, CDR2 SQIVND (reference sequence). This CDR3 spans 16 amino acids. V was clipped by 6 bases and J by 1 base, with 19 bases between them. CDR3 DNA: TGTGCCAGTAGCTCTAACAGGGCCTCGCCATCCTACGAGCAGTACTTC. Its translation: CASSSNRASPSYEQYF.

V and J are TRBV28 and TRBJ2-2, with D uncertain. The CDR3 has 15 amino acids. Germline assignment: CDR1 MDHEN and CDR2 SYDVKM. V was clipped by 2 bases and J by 3 bases, with 10 bases between them. The CDR3 sequence: CASSLLRVDTGELFF. The CDR3 bases are TGTGCCAGCAGTTTACTTCGTGTTGACACCGGGGAGCTGTTTTTT.

Of note for this clone: Different DNA sequences within this sample yield the same CDR3. The V and J genes are TRBV6-5 and TRBJ1-1; 7 nucleotides line up with TRBD1. CDR1 is MNHEY, CDR2 SVGAGI, per germline. The CDR3 totals 14 residues. Trimming removed 0 bases from V and 5 bases from J; junction bases left unmatched: 3. In nucleotides, the CDR3 is TGTGCCAGCAGTTACTCCGCAGGGGGTACTGAAGCTTTCTTT. This encodes CASSYSAGGTEAFF.

Worth noting for this clone: Other DNA sequences of this sample code for an identical CDR3. The gene calls are TRBV7-3 and TRBJ1-2; D not certain. CDR1 is SGHTA and CDR2 is FQGTGA in the germline V gene. The CDR3 contains 12 residues. The V end lost 2 bases, the J end lost 8 bases, and 9 bases lay between the germline ends. The CDR3 protein is CASSLVGSGYTF. In DNA, the CDR3 is TGTGCCAGCAGCTTAGTAGGCTCCGGCTACACCTTC.

V and J are TRBV5-4 and TRBJ1-1; the D is unclear. Trimming cost V 0 bases and J 7 bases, with 7 bases left between them. CDR3 size: 12 residues. The V gene's germline CDR1 is SGHNT and CDR2 YYREEE (reference sequence). CDR3 sequence reads: CASSLDSSEAFF. The CDR3 region has the DNA TGTGCCAGCAGCTTGGATTCCAGTGAAGCTTTCTTT.

The genes are TRBV25-1 and TRBJ2-3, with unresolved D. The length of the CDR3 is 13 residues. The germline CDR1 and CDR2 sequences are MGHDK and SYGVNS. V was trimmed by 4 bases and J by 5 bases, leaving 10 bases between them. CDR3 region: CASSVVLGDTQYF. The CDR3 bases are TGTGCCAGCAGTGTTGTTTTAGGAGATACGCAGTATTTT. The whole variable domain, remainder taken from reference TRBV25-1 and TRBJ2-3, is EADIYQTPRYLVIGTGKKITLECSQTMGHDKMYWYQQDPGMELHLIHYSYGVNSTEKGDLSSESTVSRIRTEHFPLTLESARPSHTSQYLCASSVVLGDTQYFGPGTRLTVL.

The J gene is TRBJ2-4, the V gene TRBV28; possibly TRBD1 for D (6 bases). Trimming left V 2 bases short and J 2 bases short, with 22 bases between. Per germline, CDR1 MDHEN and CDR2 SYDVKM. There are 19 residues in the CDR3. The CDR3 is CASSLQVGGRGESKNIQYF. DNA for the CDR3: TGTGCCAGCAGTTTACAAGTTGGGGGCAGGGGCGAATCCAAAAACATTCAGTACTTC.

The V call is TRBV5-1, the J call TRBJ1-1; D gene unclear. Germline V gives CDR1 SGHRS, CDR2 YFSETQ. The CDR3 spans 15 residues. The ends were cut back, 4 bases at V and 0 bases at J, with 13 bases in the middle. The DNA of the CDR3 is TGCGCCAGCAGCACCTTCGACTCAATGAACACTGAAGCTTTCTTT. Its translation is CASSTFDSMNTEAFF.